One and the same sample provided the 26 T cell receptor beta chains below, sequenced in a study of blood T cells in healthy people across ages. Next came a second PCR, run for 7 to 11 cycles, which used a sample-barcoded 5' primer along with a J-beta primer mix. TCRdb fed the 5' RACE reads into MiXCR, producing one record per CDR3 protein. The data contain approximately 800,000 distinct CDR3 sequences, approximately 35% of them singletons. Sequencing was performed on blood. These receptors were taken from a man aged 18-30 years in good health.

This chain uses TRBV5-1 with TRBJ2-5; 9 bases are a match to TRBD2. The CDR3 sequence is 15 residues long. CDR1 SGHRS and CDR2 YFSETQ come from the germline V gene. V was pared by 1 base and J by 2 bases, with 3 bases of the junction left unmatched. DNA of the CDR3: TGCGCCAGCAGCTTGCTGGGACTAGCACAAGAGACCCAGTACTTC. This codes for CASSLLGLAQETQYF.

The chain uses TRBV7-2 and TRBJ2-3; TRBD2 matches at 9 bases. CDR3 length: 17 amino acids. V lost 0 bases, J lost 5 bases, and 9 bases stayed unmatched. In germline, CDR1 is SGHTA, CDR2 FQGNSA. The CDR3 DNA sequence: TGTGCCAGCAGCTTAGCACGCGCGGGGGGGCTCATAGATACGCAGTATTTT. Protein: CASSLARAGGLIDTQYF. The full variable domain, with the rest looked up from reference TRBV7-2 and TRBJ2-3, is GAGVSQSPSNKVTEKGKDVELRCDPISGHTALYWYRQSLGQGLEFLIYFQGNSAPDKSGLPSDRFSAERTGGSVSTLTIQRTQQEDSAVYLCASSLARAGGLIDTQYFGPGTRLTVL.

CDR3 region: CASSRTGVSSNYGYTF. DNA for the CDR3: TGTGCCAGCAGCCGGACAGGGGTTTCCTCTAACTATGGCTACACCTTC. The chain combines TRBV14 with TRBJ1-2; 9 nucleotides agree with TRBD1. V was clipped by 4 bases and J by 0 bases; unmatched bases: 6. Germline V gives CDR1 SGHDN, CDR2 FVKESK. CDR3 length: 16 amino acids.

In regard to this clonotype: One end of the junction varies from germline; a read error may be responsible. This chain joins TRBV7-3 and TRBJ2-1; 8 bases line up with TRBD1. The CDR3 length is 15 residues. Germline lookup yields CDR1 SGHTA and CDR2 FQGTGA. For the CDR3, the DNA is TGTGCCAGCAGCCGGGCTGGACAGGGATCCAATGGGCAGTTCTTC. Protein product: CASSRAGQGSNGQFF.

In its sample, this clonotype was seen many times. This chain uses TRBV20-1 with TRBJ2-7; a weak D match, TRBD2 (5 bases). CDR1 and CDR2 (germline): DFQATT, SNEGSKA (reference sequence). This CDR3 spans 13 amino acids. Between the trimmed V and J ends, which lost 2 bases and 0 bases, there was a span of 8 bases. CDR3 sequence (DNA): TGCAGTGCTAGATCGGAGGCCTCCTACGAGCAGTACTTC. This encodes CSARSEASYEQYF.

The chain links TRBV4-3 to TRBJ1-4; D remains unclear. V shed 2 bases and J shed 7 bases, with 17 bases lying between them. CDR3 length equals 16 residues. CDR1 is LGHNA and CDR2 is YSLEER in the germline V gene. The CDR3 nucleotides read TGCGCCAGCAGCCAAACCTCCGGTTCGGGGAGTGAAAAACTGTTTTTT. Translation gives CASSQTSGSGSEKLFF.

In its sample, this clonotype was seen many times. The chain combines TRBV7-2 with TRBJ2-5; 14 nucleotides line up with TRBD2. Germline V gives CDR1 SGHTA, CDR2 FQGNSA. Trimming at V came to 0 bases and at J to 5 bases, leaving 2 bases not matched to a gene. The length of the CDR3 is 16 residues. CDR3 coding DNA: TGTGCCAGCAGCTTAGCGGGACTAGCGGGGGTGGAGACCCAGTACTTC. It translates to CASSLAGLAGVETQYF. Based on the CDR3 plus reference TRBV7-2 and TRBJ2-5, the full variable domain is GAGVSQSPSNKVTEKGKDVELRCDPISGHTALYWYRQSLGQGLEFLIYFQGNSAPDKSGLPSDRFSAERTGGSVSTLTIQRTQQEDSAVYLCASSLAGLAGVETQYFGPGTRLLVL.

The chain is built from TRBV12-3 or TRBV12-4 and TRBJ1-2, with D possibly being TRBD1 (5 bases). This CDR3 has 11 amino acids. The V end lost 7 bases, the J end lost 4 bases, and 7 bases lay between the germline ends. The CDR3 DNA reads as TGTGCCAGCAAAAGGGGCTATGGCTACACCTTC. Translating gives CASKRGYGYTF.

The table lists this clonotype with a few counts. V is TRBV28 and J is TRBJ2-7; 7 bases fit TRBD1. The CDR3 is 15 residues long. Germline CDR1 is MDHEN and CDR2 is SYDVKM. V dropped 5 bases and J dropped 0; count of bases not matched to a gene: 7. CDR3 amino acids: CASSTRTGDSYEQYF. DNA for the CDR3: TGTGCCAGCAGTACGCGCACAGGGGACTCCTACGAGCAGTACTTC. The variable domain in full, with the rest retrieved from reference TRBV28 and TRBJ2-7, is DVKVTQSSRYLVKRTGEKVFLECVQDMDHENMFWYRQDPGLGLRLIYFSYDVKMKEKGDIPEGYSVSREKKERFSLILESASTNQTSMYLCASSTRTGDSYEQYFGPGTRLTVT.

Concerning this clonotype itself: Since a much larger clone is just one base distant, this may be a read error. The chain employs TRBV12-3 or TRBV12-4 and TRBJ2-5; D may correspond to TRBD1 or TRBD2 (7 bases each). The CDR3 consists of 15 residues. V shed 7 bases and J shed 11 bases, with 26 bases lying between them. This chain's CDR3 is CASTRWEGASGEQYF. The DNA for the CDR3 is TGTGCCAGCACTCGCTGGGAGGGGGCCTCCGGGGAGCAGTACTTC.

This clonotype was observed a handful of times. The V gene is TRBV4-3, the J gene TRBJ2-3; 10 bases fit TRBD2. Germline CDR1 and CDR2: LGHNA and YSLEER. J was trimmed by 1 base and V by 4 bases; bases with no gene match: 5. The CDR3 has 16 amino acids. CDR3 amino acids: CASSPISGGRTDTQYF. CDR3 nucleotides: TGCGCCAGCAGCCCAATTAGCGGGGGGCGCACAGATACGCAGTATTTT.

In this sample, this clonotype turned up a few times. The chain combines TRBV5-1 with TRBJ2-3; TRBD1 matches 7 bases. V dropped 4 bases and J dropped 0; count of bases not matched to a gene: 8. Germline CDR1 is SGHRS and CDR2 is YFSETQ. CDR3 length: 16 residues. CDR3 nucleotides: TGCGCCAGCAGCGTCACGACAGGGTTTAGCACAGATACGCAGTATTTT. Translating it yields CASSVTTGFSTDTQYF.

This clonotype came up many times. The chain is built from TRBV9 and TRBJ2-3, with D possibly TRBD1 on 7 matching bases. This CDR3 region has 15 residues. Germline values: CDR1 SGDLS, CDR2 YYNGEE. V was trimmed by 2 bases and J by 2 bases, leaving 12 bases between them. The CDR3 here is CASSVQGGTTDTQYF. The CDR3 DNA reads as TGTGCCAGCAGCGTCCAGGGGGGAACCACAGATACGCAGTATTTT.

V and J are TRBV12-3 or TRBV12-4 and TRBJ2-6; no reliable D call. V lost 7 bases to trimming and J lost 2 bases, with 12 bases between them. The CDR3 loop spans 15 amino acids. The CDR3, as DNA: TGTGCCAGCACCCCAAGGAGCGCTGGGGCCAACGTCCTGACTTTC. Translating gives CASTPRSAGANVLTF.

The rearrangement joins TRBV12-3 or TRBV12-4 to TRBJ1-1; TRBD1 matches 9 bases. The length of the CDR3 is 13 residues. V dropped 4 bases and J dropped 6; count of bases not matched to a gene: 3. CDR3 bases: TGTGCCAGCAGTTGGGACAGGGTGGCTGAAGCTTTCTTT. This encodes CASSWDRVAEAFF.

This clonotype has a handful of counts. V and J are TRBV19 and TRBJ2-1; D remains unclear. Trimming took off 5 bases at V and 0 bases at J, with 14 bases between the two ends. The CDR3 contains 16 residues. Germline V CDR1 and CDR2: LNHDA, SQIVND (reference sequence). For the CDR3, the DNA is TGTGCCAGTAGTGGCCTCCCCCCGGGCTCCTACAATGAGCAGTTCTTC. It is translated as CASSGLPPGSYNEQFF.

The V gene is TRBV20-1, the J gene TRBJ1-2; a weak D match, TRBD1 (6 bases). Trimming left V 3 bases short and J 6 bases short, with 26 bases between. Germline V CDR1 and CDR2: DFQATT, SNEGSKA (reference sequence). This CDR3 comprises 17 residues. CDR3 DNA: TGCAGTGCTAGGCTTCGGGACACAGCCCTTTCTGGCCATGGCTACACCTTC. This translates into CSARLRDTALSGHGYTF.

This clonotype appeared many times. The chain joins TRBV20-1 to TRBJ2-1; D not certain. V gave up 6 bases and J gave up 4 bases, with 16 bases separating them. The germline V gene has CDR1 DFQATT and CDR2 SNEGSKA (reference sequence). The CDR3 has 14 amino acids. Written as DNA, the CDR3 is TGCAGTGCCCCTGCAAGTGATAGGTACAATGAGCAGTTCTTC. Translated, it gives CSAPASDRYNEQFF.

The chain uses TRBV4-3 and TRBJ1-6; D is undetermined. CDR1 is LGHNA and CDR2 is YSLEER in the germline V gene. V gave up 0 bases and J gave up 7 bases, with 13 bases separating them. This CDR3 contains 16 residues. CDR3 sequence (DNA): TGCGCCAGCAGCCAAGATGGGCACCCATCGAATTCACCCCTCCACTTT. Residues: CASSQDGHPSNSPLHF.

This clonotype was found a few times. This chain uses TRBV7-9 with TRBJ1-6; D unresolved. This CDR3 region has 14 residues. The V gene's germline CDR1 is SEHNR and CDR2 FQNEAQ (reference sequence). The V gene lost 6 bases and the J gene lost 7 bases, with 13 bases spanning the gap. This chain's CDR3 is CASSTVRENSPLHF. CDR3 sequence (DNA): TGTGCCAGCAGTACTGTCCGGGAAAATTCACCCCTCCACTTT.

This clonotype has a handful of counts. CDR3 DNA sequence: TGTGCCAGCAGTCCACTCTTAGACCCTAACTATGGCTACACCTTC. Protein product: CASSPLLDPNYGYTF. V and J are TRBV12-3 or TRBV12-4 and TRBJ1-2; the D is unclear. The ends were cut back, 5 bases at V and 0 bases at J, with 13 bases in the middle. This CDR3 spans 15 amino acids.

This clonotype showed up just a few times. CDR3 nucleotides: TGCGCCAGCAGCCTCCGGGGACTCACAGATACGCAGTATTTT. As protein: CASSLRGLTDTQYF. The genes are TRBV4-3 and TRBJ2-3; D perhaps matches TRBD2 (6 bases). The CDR3 covers 14 residues. V gave up 4 bases and J gave up 2 bases, with 10 bases separating them. CDR1 LGHNA and CDR2 YSLEER come from the germline V gene.

J is TRBJ1-2 and V is TRBV28; possible D gene TRBD1, 5 bases. This CDR3 is built from 13 residues. The ends were cut back, 1 base at V and 7 bases at J, with 10 bases in the middle. Germline CDR1 MDHEN, CDR2 SYDVKM. CDR3 sequence reads: CASSLSGAGGYTF. In nucleotides, the CDR3 is TGTGCCAGCAGTTTATCCGGGGCGGGTGGCTACACCTTC.

J is TRBJ2-5 and V is TRBV12-5; TRBD2 agrees at 7 bases. The germline CDR1 and CDR2 sequences are LGHNT and FRNRAP. Germline trimming cut 7 bases from V and 1 base from J; bases unmatched to any gene: 12. The CDR3 covers 16 residues. CDR3 loop: CASAGAGGISQETQYF. CDR3 sequence (DNA): TGTGCTAGTGCAGGCGCCGGGGGGATATCCCAAGAGACCCAGTACTTC.

J is TRBJ1-1 and V is TRBV4-3; D not resolved. Per the germline V gene, CDR1 is LGHNA and CDR2 is YSLEER. The CDR3 totals 16 residues. Trimming stripped 1 base from V and 4 bases from J, with 16 bases between. DNA for the CDR3: TGCGCCAGCAGCCAAGGGGTGCAGATACTGGGCACTGAAGCTTTCTTT. Translating it yields CASSQGVQILGTEAFF.

The chain recombines TRBV20-1 with TRBJ1-6, with 8 positions matching TRBD1. This CDR3 has 13 amino acids. From germline, CDR1 is DFQATT and CDR2 SNEGSKA (reference sequence). V dropped 6 bases and J dropped 6; count of bases not matched to a gene: 4. The CDR3 sequence is CSARTGSNSPLHF. CDR3 nucleotide sequence: TGCAGTGCCCGGACAGGGAGTAATTCACCCCTCCACTTT.